Listed here are 22 T cell receptor beta chains from one sample, sequenced in a study of cytomegalovirus exposure and HLA in healthy donors. The PCR made use of 60 Vbeta and 13 Jbeta primers. Assay used: immunoSEQ multiplex PCR; TCRdb lists only in-frame clones, some missing. The sample records 60,000 to 100,000 clones, about four fifths being singletons. The source material was PBMCs. Receptor source: a middle-aged man in good health and CMV-seronegative.

This clone has more than one count but fewer than ten. The chain combines TRBV5-6 with TRBJ2-2; 10 bases are shared with TRBD2. This CDR3 region has 17 residues. Germline values: CDR1 SGHDT, CDR2 YYEEEE. With V trimmed by 2 bases and J by 1 base, 5 bases remained unmatched. This CDR3 is CASSFLAGARNTGELFF. The CDR3 region has the DNA TGTGCCAGCAGCTTTCTAGCGGGAGCGAGGAACACCGGGGAGCTGTTTTTT. The entire variable domain, with the rest obtained from reference TRBV5-6 and TRBJ2-2, is as follows: DAGVTQSPTHLIKTRGQQVTLRCSPKSGHDTVSWYQQALGQGPQFIFQYYEEEERQRGNFPDRFSGHQFPNYSSELNVNALLLGDSALYLCASSFLAGARNTGELFFGEGSRLTVL.

The chain links TRBV18 to TRBJ2-7; TRBD2 agrees at 7 bases. CDR1 KGHSH and CDR2 LQKENI come from the germline V gene. Trimming cost V 1 base and J 5 bases; bases outside gene matches: 17. This CDR3 has 18 residues. The CDR3 loop is CASSPRIPQRDSSHEQYF. DNA of the CDR3: TGTGCCAGCTCACCACGGATCCCACAGCGGGATAGTTCCCACGAGCAGTACTTC.

This clone was seen more than once but under ten times. V and J are TRBV28 and TRBJ1-4, with TRBD1 matching over 8 bases. The CDR3 is 15 amino acids. From germline, CDR1 is MDHEN and CDR2 SYDVKM. The junction had 7 bases not matched to a gene; V was cut back by 2 bases and J by 8 bases. The chain's CDR3 is CASSLVRQGREKLFF. CDR3 bases: TGTGCCAGCAGTTTAGTGCGACAGGGGAGGGAAAAACTGTTTTTT.

The genes are TRBV15 and TRBJ1-2; D is uncertain. The CDR3 consists of 12 residues. V was clipped by 1 base and J by 8 bases, with 8 bases between them. Germline-derived CDR1 and CDR2 are LNHNV and YYDKDF (reference sequence). This CDR3 reads CATSRGGYGYTF. In DNA form, the CDR3 reads TGTGCCACCAGCAGAGGCGGCTACGGCTACACCTTC.

The chain joins TRBV29-1 to TRBJ1-1; no reliable D call. The CDR3 consists of 14 residues. Deletions cut 6 bases from V and 0 bases from J, with 14 bases between. Germline CDR1 and CDR2: SQVTM and ANQGSEA. The DNA of the CDR3 is TGCAGCGTGACCTCGACAACCCTGAACACTGAAGCTTTCTTT. Its translation: CSVTSTTLNTEAFF.

The rearrangement links TRBV6-1 to TRBJ2-7; tentatively, D is TRBD1 (5 bases). Germline V gene sequence: CDR1 MNHNS, CDR2 SASEGT. Between the trimmed V and J ends, which lost 2 bases and 2 bases, there was a span of 10 bases. The CDR3 runs 14 residues. This CDR3 is CASSEWGGTYEQYF. The DNA of the CDR3 is TGTGCCAGCAGTGAATGGGGCGGAACCTACGAGCAGTACTTC.

This chain uses TRBV19 with TRBJ1-2, with 7 bases that match TRBD1. CDR3 length equals 18 residues. The germline V gene has CDR1 LNHDA and CDR2 SQIVND (reference sequence). V trimming: 3 bases; J trimming: 4 bases; junction bases outside the gene matches: 17. The CDR3 here is CASSITLGGSPNSYGYTF. The CDR3 region has the DNA TGTGCCAGTAGTATTACCCTAGGGGGCTCACCGAATAGCTATGGCTACACCTTC.

In this sample, this clone turned up a few times. The chain recombines TRBV5-6 with TRBJ2-5; D uncertain. The CDR3 is 13 amino acids. Germline V lookup: CDR1 SGHDT, CDR2 YYEEEE. The ends were cut back, 2 bases at V and 5 bases at J, with 10 bases in the middle. The CDR3 spells CASSFSPKETQYF. In DNA, the CDR3 is TGTGCCAGCAGCTTCTCACCTAAGGAGACCCAGTACTTC.

This clone has just one count. The CDR3 DNA reads TGTGCCAGCAGCGTGACTAGCGGGGTCTACAATGAGCAGTTCTTC. It is translated as CASSVTSGVYNEQFF. The rearrangement links TRBV9 to TRBJ2-1; 11 bases are shared with TRBD2. The CDR3 length is 15 residues. Germline lookup yields CDR1 SGDLS and CDR2 YYNGEE. With V trimmed by 2 bases and J by 3 bases, 1 base remained unmatched.

This clone was counted a single time. The CDR3 region has the DNA TGTGCCAGCAGTTTACCCGGGGGGAACACTGAAGCTTTCTTT. It specifies CASSLPGGNTEAFF. The V and J genes are TRBV27 and TRBJ1-1, with D possibly TRBD1 on 5 matching bases. V dropped 2 bases and J dropped 1 base, with 8 bases sitting between them. Per the germline V gene, CDR1 is MNHEY and CDR2 is SMNVEV (reference sequence). The CDR3 covers 14 residues.

The gene calls are TRBV10-3 and TRBJ2-3; possibly TRBD1 for D (6 bases). Germline loops: CDR1 ENHRY, CDR2 SYGVKD. The length of the CDR3 is 16 residues. V lost 4 bases to trimming and J lost 4 bases, with 18 bases between them. The DNA of the CDR3 is TGTGCCATCAGTGTCGAAGGGGGACAATTAGCAGATACGCAGTATTTT. Translating it yields CAISVEGGQLADTQYF.

The chain combines TRBV9 with TRBJ2-1; 7 nucleotides align to TRBD2. Trimming at V came to 4 bases and at J to 4 bases, leaving 5 bases not matched to a gene. Looked up from germline, CDR1 is SGDLS and CDR2 is YYNGEE. The CDR3 consists of 14 residues. CDR3 protein: CASSLGGLYNEQFF. The CDR3 region has the DNA TGTGCCAGCAGCCTGGGGGGACTATACAATGAGCAGTTCTTC.

The rearrangement joins TRBV7-2 to TRBJ1-5, with TRBD1 identical over 8 bases. V lost 1 base, J lost 7 bases, and 6 bases stayed unmatched. The CDR3 sequence is 15 residues long. The V gene's germline CDR1 is SGHTA and CDR2 FQGNSA. The CDR3, as DNA: TGTGCCAGCAGCTTAGTGGGGACAGGAGGCCAGCCCCAGCATTTT. It yields the protein CASSLVGTGGQPQHF.

In this sample, this clone turned up once. The V gene is TRBV10-1, the J gene TRBJ2-3, with 9 bases fitting TRBD1. J gave up 4 bases and V 4 bases, and 9 bases lay outside the gene matches. The CDR3 covers 16 residues. Germline V gene lookup returns CDR1 WNHNN and CDR2 SYGVQD (reference sequence). The CDR3 here is CASSGGQGISADTQYF. DNA for the CDR3: TGCGCCAGCAGTGGGGGACAGGGAATAAGTGCAGATACGCAGTATTTT.

The J gene is TRBJ2-7, the V gene TRBV7-9, with 12 bases lining up with TRBD1. With 3 bases clipped from V and 0 bases from J, the junction kept 6 bases outside the gene matches. The CDR3 covers 17 residues. Germline V gene sequence: CDR1 SEHNR, CDR2 FQNEAQ (reference sequence). CDR3 coding DNA: TGTGCCAGCAGCTTTGGGACAGGGGGCTCCTTCTCCTACGAGCAGTACTTC. This sequence encodes CASSFGTGGSFSYEQYF.

The genes are TRBV7-9 and TRBJ1-2; maybe TRBD1 (6 bases). The CDR3 sequence is 15 residues long. Trimming removed 3 bases from V and 5 bases from J, with 16 bases in between. The germline gives CDR1 SEHNR, CDR2 FQNEAQ (reference sequence). CDR3 in DNA: TGTGCCAGCAGCTTCCAGGGGACGCCGGGATATGGCTACACCTTC. It encodes CASSFQGTPGYGYTF.

V is TRBV15 and J is TRBJ2-5; TRBD1 is a possible D gene (5 bases). Germline V gene data show CDR1 as LNHNV and CDR2 as YYDKDF (reference sequence). CDR3 size: 15 residues. Trimming removed 1 base at V and 2 bases at J, with 11 bases between. As DNA, the CDR3 is TGTGCCACCAGCAGAGCTCAGGGCGCGCAAGAGACCCAGTACTTC. Translated: CATSRAQGAQETQYF.

In this sample, this clone turned up once. This chain links TRBV28 with TRBJ2-2; TRBD2 matches 7 bases. J was trimmed by 1 base and V by 6 bases; bases with no gene match: 11. Germline V CDR1 and CDR2: MDHEN, SYDVKM. The CDR3 covers 17 residues. DNA of the CDR3: TGTGCCAGCAGCCAAACCGGACTAGTCGGGAACACCGGGGAGCTGTTTTTT. It encodes CASSQTGLVGNTGELFF.

V usage is TRBV18 and J usage is TRBJ2-5; 7 bases match TRBD2. The V gene end was trimmed by 5 bases and the J gene end by 4 bases; junction bases not matched to a gene: 7. The CDR3 has 14 residues. Germline V gene sequence: CDR1 KGHSH, CDR2 LQKENI. CDR3 nucleotides: TGTGCCAGCTCATTGCGAAGCGGGGTAGAGACCCAGTACTTC. Protein product: CASSLRSGVETQYF.

V and J are TRBV6-5 and TRBJ2-7, with a weak D call TRBD2 (5 bases). Trimming shortened V by 6 bases and J by 1 base, and 10 bases separated the two germline ends. Per germline, CDR1 MNHEY and CDR2 SVGAGI. CDR3 length: 13 amino acids. CDR3 sequence: CASRLDGSYEQYF. The CDR3 region has the DNA TGTGCCAGCAGACTAGACGGATCCTACGAGCAGTACTTC.

V and J are TRBV28 and TRBJ2-7; TRBD1 might be the D (6 bases). The CDR3 contains 14 residues. V was trimmed by 5 bases and J by 8 bases, leaving 19 bases between them. Germline CDR1 MDHEN, CDR2 SYDVKM. The DNA of the CDR3 is TGTGCCAGCAGTGGGGGCGGACCCAATCCCCAGCAGTACTTC. Protein product: CASSGGGPNPQQYF.

This chain joins TRBV5-6 and TRBJ1-3, with 7 bases identical to TRBD1. The germline V gene has CDR1 SGHDT and CDR2 YYEEEE. J was trimmed by 2 bases and V by 2 bases; bases with no gene match: 4. This CDR3 has 15 amino acids. The chain's CDR3 is CASSFQTGTGNTIYF. The DNA of the CDR3 is TGTGCCAGCAGCTTCCAGACAGGGACTGGAAACACCATATATTTT.